This T cell receptor beta chain was captured in a study of blood T cell repertoires in COVID-19. On the study more broadly: The study counted Cohort 3 donors as recovered given two negative PCRs, clearance, or symptom resolution.

The repertoire was sequenced with immunoSEQ multiplex PCR; TCRdb's copy has only in-frame clones and lacks some. The sample contains roughly 190,000 clones, approximately 86% of which appear only once. The CDR3 consists of 20 residues. Germline loops: CDR1 SGDLS, CDR2 YYNGEE. V was trimmed by 7 bases and J by 2 bases, leaving 33 bases between them. The source is a woman aged 40 to 50 in a cohort exposed to, infected with or recovered from COVID-19 (not recorded which). The sequenced sample consisted of PBMCs or T cells enriched from blood (not recorded which). This chain uses TRBV9 with TRBJ1-1, with TRBD1 as a possible D gene (6 bases). CDR3 amino acids: CASDHPLGTLEGRINTEAFF. CDR3 in DNA: TGTGCCAGCGATCACCCCCTAGGGACACTCGAGGGACGGATAAACACTGAAGCTTTCTTT.